This T cell receptor beta chain was documented in a study of T cells in Graves' hyperthyroidism and ophthalmopathy. TCR beta CDR3 sequences were amplified from RNA transcripts. Initially, a first-round RT-PCR of the TCR CDR3 employed the HTBI primer set. One entry per CDR3 protein results from TCRdb running MiXCR on the multiplex PCR reads. The table shows roughly 510,000 distinct CDR3 sequences, with around 21% occurring only once. For this clonotype: A much larger clone is a single base away; this may be a read error.

Trimming cost V 4 bases and J 2 bases; bases outside gene matches: 3. CDR1 is SGHRS, CDR2 YFSETQ, per germline. The CDR3 loop spans 14 amino acids. The rearrangement joins TRBV5-1 to TRBJ1-3; TRBD1 matches at 7 bases. The receptor was derived from a man aged 18-30 years with Graves' hyperthyroidism. The material sequenced was blood. CDR3 in amino acids: CASSVDRAGNTIYF. CDR3 nucleotides: TGCGCCAGCAGCGTAGACAGGGCTGGAAACACCATATATTTT.